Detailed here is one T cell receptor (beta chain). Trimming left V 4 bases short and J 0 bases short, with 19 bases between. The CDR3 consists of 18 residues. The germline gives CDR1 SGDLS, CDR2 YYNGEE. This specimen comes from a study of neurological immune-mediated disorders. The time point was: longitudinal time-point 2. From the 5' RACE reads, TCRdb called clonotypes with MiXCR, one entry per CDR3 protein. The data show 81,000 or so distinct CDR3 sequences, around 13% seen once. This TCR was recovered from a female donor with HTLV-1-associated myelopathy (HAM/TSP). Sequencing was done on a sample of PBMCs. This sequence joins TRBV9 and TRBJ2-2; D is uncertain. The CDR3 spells CASSIDVGWWANTGELFF. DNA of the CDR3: TGTGCCAGCAGCATAGACGTTGGTTGGTGGGCGAACACCGGGGAGCTGTTTTTT.